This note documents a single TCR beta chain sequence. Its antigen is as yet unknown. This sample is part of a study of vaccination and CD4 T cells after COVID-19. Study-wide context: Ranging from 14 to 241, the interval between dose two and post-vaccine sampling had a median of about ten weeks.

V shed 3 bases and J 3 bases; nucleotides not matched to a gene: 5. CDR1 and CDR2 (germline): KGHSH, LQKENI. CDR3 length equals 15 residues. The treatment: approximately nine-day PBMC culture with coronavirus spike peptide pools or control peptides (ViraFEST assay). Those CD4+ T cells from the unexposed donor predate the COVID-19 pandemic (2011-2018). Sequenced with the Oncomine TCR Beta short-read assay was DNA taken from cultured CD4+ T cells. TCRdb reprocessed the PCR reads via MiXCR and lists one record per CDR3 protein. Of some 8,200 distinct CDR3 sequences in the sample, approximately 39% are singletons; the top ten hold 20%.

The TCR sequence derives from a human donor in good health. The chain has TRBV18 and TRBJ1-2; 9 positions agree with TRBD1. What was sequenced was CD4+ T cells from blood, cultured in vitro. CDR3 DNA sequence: TGTGCCAGCTCACCGGGACAGGGTCGTTACTATGGCTACACCTTC. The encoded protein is CASSPGQGRYYGYTF.